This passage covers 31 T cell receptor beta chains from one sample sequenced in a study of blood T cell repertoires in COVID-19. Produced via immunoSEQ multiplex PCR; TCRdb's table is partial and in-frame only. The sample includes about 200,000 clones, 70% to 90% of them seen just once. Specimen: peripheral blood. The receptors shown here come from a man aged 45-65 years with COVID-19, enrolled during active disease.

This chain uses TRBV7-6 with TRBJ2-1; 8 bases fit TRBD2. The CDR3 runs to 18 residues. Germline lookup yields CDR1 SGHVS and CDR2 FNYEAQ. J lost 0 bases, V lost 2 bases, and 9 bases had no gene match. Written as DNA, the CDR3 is TGTGCCAGCAGCTTAAGATGGCGGGGGGCGAGCTCCTACAATGAGCAGTTCTTC. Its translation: CASSLRWRGASSYNEQFF.

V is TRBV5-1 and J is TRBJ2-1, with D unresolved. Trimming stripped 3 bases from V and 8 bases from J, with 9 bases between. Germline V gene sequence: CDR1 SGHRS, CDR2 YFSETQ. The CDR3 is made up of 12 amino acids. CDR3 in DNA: TGCGCCAGCAGCTCTAGGTCCCATGAGCAGTTCTTC. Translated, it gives CASSSRSHEQFF.

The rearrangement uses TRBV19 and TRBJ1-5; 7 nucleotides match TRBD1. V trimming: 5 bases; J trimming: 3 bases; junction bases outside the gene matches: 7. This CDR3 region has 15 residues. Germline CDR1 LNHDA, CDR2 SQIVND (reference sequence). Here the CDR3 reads CASSSLDRTNQPQHF. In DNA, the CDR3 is TGTGCCAGTAGTTCCCTGGACAGGACCAATCAGCCCCAGCATTTT. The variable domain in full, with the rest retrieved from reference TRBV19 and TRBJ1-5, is DGGITQSPKYLFRKEGQNVTLSCEQNLNHDAMYWYRQDPGQGLRLIYYSQIVNDFQKGDIAEGYSVSREKKESFPLTVTSAQKNPTAFYLCASSSLDRTNQPQHFGDGTRLSIL.

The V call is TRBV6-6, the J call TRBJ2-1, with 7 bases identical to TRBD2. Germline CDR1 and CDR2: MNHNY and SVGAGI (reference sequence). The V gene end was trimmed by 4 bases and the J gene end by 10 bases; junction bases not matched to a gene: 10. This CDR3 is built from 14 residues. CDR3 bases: TGTGCCAGCAGTTCCCCTAGCGGTGCAGACGAGCAGTTCTTC. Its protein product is CASSSPSGADEQFF.

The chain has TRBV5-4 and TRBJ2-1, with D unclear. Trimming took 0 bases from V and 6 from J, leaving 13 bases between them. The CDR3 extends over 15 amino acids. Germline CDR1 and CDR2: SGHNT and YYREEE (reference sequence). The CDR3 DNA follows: TGTGCCAGCAGCTTGGCTTCAGTTGGTCCCAATGAGCAGTTCTTC. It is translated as CASSLASVGPNEQFF.

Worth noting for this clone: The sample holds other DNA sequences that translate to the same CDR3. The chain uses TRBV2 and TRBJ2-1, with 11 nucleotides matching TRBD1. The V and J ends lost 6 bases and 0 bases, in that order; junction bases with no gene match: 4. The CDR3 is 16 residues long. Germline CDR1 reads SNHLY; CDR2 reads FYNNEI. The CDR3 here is CASSLGTGGSYNEQFF. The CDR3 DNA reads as TGTGCCAGCAGCCTCGGGACAGGGGGCTCCTACAATGAGCAGTTCTTC.

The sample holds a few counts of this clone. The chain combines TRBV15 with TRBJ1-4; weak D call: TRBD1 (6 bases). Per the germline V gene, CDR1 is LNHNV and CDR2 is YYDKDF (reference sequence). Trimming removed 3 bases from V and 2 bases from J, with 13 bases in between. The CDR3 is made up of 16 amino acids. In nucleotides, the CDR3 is TGTGCCACCAGCAGGGTACAGGGTGTGACTAATGAAAAACTGTTTTTT. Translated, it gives CATSRVQGVTNEKLFF. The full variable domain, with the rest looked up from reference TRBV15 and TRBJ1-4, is DAMVIQNPRYQVTQFGKPVTLSCSQTLNHNVMYWYQQKSSQAPKLLFHYYDKDFNNEADTPDNFQSRRPNTSFCFLDIRSPGLGDTAMYLCATSRVQGVTNEKLFFGSGTQLSVL.

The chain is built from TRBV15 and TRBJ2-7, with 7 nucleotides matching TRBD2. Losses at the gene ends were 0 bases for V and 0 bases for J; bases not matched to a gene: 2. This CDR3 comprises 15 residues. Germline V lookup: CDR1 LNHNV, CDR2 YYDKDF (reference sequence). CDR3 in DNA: TGTGCCACCAGCAGAGAAGGCGGGGGCTCCTACGAGCAGTACTTC. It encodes CATSREGGGSYEQYF.

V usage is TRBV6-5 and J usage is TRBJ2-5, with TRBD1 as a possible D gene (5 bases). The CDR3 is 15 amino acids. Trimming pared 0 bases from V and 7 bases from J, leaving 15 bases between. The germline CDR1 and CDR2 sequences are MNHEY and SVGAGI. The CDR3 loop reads CASSYSRVQGGTQYF. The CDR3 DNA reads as TGTGCCAGCAGTTACTCGAGAGTGCAGGGCGGGACCCAGTACTTC.

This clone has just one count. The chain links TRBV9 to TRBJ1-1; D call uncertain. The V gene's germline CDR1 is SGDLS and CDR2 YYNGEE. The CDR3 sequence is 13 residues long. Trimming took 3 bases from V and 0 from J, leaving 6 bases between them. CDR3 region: CASSAYMNTEAFF. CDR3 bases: TGTGCCAGCAGCGCTTACATGAACACTGAAGCTTTCTTT.

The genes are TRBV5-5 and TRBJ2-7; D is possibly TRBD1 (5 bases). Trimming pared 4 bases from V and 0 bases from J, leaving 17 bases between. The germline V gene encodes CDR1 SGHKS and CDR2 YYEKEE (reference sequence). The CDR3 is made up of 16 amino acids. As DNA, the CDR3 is TGTGCCAGCAGCCTAGGGGTCGACACTATCTCCTACGAGCAGTACTTC. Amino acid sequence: CASSLGVDTISYEQYF. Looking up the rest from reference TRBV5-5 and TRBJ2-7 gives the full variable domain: DAGVTQSPTHLIKTRGQQVTLRCSPISGHKSVSWYQQVLGQGPQFIFQYYEKEERGRGNFPDRFSARQFPNYSSELNVNALLLGDSALYLCASSLGVDTISYEQYFGPGTRLTVT.

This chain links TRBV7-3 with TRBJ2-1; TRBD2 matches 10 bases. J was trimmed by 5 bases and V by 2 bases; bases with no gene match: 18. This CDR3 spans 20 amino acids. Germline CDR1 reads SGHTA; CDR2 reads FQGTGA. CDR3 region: CASSLVNYPAGGSKNNEQFF. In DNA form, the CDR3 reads TGTGCCAGCAGCTTAGTCAACTATCCAGCGGGGGGGTCTAAGAACAATGAGCAGTTCTTC. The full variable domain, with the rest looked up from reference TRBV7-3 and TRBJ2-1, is GAGVSQTPSNKVTEKGKYVELRCDPISGHTALYWYRQSLGQGPEFLIYFQGTGAADDSGLPNDRFFAVRPEGSVSTLKIQRTERGDSAVYLCASSLVNYPAGGSKNNEQFFGPGTRLTVL.

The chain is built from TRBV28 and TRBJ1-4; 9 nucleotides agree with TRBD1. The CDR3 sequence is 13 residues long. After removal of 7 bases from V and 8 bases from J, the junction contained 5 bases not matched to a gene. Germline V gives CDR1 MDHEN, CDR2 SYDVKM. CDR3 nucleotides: TGTGCCAGCACCACAGGGGGCAGGGAAAAACTGTTTTTT. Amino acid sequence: CASTTGGREKLFF.

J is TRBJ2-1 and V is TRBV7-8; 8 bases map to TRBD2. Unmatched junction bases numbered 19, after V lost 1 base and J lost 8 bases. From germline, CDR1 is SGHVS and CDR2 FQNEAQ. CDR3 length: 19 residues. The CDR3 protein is CASSLGLPTGRGGFDEQFF. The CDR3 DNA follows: TGTGCCAGCAGCTTAGGGCTCCCGACGGGCCGGGGGGGTTTCGATGAGCAGTTCTTC.

For the CDR3, the DNA is TGCGCCAGCCGGGACAGCGAAGACACTGAAGCTTTCTTT. Encoded protein: CASRDSEDTEAFF. This chain links TRBV5-1 with TRBJ1-1; 7 bases line up with TRBD1. Germline V gene lookup returns CDR1 SGHRS and CDR2 YFSETQ. This CDR3 region has 13 residues. Trimming cost V 7 bases and J 3 bases; bases outside gene matches: 6.

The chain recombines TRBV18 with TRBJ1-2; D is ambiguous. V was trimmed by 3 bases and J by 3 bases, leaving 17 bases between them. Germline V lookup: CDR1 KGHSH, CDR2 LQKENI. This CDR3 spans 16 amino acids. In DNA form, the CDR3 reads TGTGCCAGCTCACCGTCCGGGAGTGCGCGCCACTATGGCTACACCTTC. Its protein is CASSPSGSARHYGYTF.

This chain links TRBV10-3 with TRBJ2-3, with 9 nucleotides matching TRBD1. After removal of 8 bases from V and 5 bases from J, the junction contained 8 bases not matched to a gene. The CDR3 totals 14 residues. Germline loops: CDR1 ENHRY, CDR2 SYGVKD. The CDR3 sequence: CAIRPGTGIDTQYF. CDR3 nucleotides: TGTGCCATCCGTCCCGGGACAGGGATAGATACGCAGTATTTT.

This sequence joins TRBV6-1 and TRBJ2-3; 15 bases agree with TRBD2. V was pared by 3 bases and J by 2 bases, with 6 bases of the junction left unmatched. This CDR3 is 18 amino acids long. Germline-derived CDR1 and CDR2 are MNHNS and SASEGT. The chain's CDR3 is CASSDLGTSGGYTDTQYF. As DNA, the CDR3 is TGTGCCAGCAGTGACCTCGGGACTAGCGGGGGGTACACAGATACGCAGTATTTT.

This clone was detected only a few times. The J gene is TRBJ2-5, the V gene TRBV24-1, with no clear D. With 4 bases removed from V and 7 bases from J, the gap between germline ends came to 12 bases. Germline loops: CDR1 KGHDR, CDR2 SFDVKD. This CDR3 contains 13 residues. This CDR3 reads CATSDGAEVTQYF. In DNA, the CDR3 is TGTGCCACCAGTGACGGTGCTGAAGTGACCCAGTACTTC.

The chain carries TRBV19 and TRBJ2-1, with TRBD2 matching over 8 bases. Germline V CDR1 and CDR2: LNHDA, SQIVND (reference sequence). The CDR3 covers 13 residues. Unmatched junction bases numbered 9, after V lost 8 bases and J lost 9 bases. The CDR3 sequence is CASSGGLVGEQFF. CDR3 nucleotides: TGTGCCAGTTCGGGGGGGCTAGTCGGTGAGCAGTTCTTC. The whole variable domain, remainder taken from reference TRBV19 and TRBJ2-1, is DGGITQSPKYLFRKEGQNVTLSCEQNLNHDAMYWYRQDPGQGLRLIYYSQIVNDFQKGDIAEGYSVSREKKESFPLTVTSAQKNPTAFYLCASSGGLVGEQFFGPGTRLTVL.

The CDR3 protein is CASSPGQGDSNQPQHF. For the CDR3, the DNA is TGTGCCAGCAGCCCGGGACAGGGCGATAGCAATCAGCCCCAGCATTTT. The chain employs TRBV7-9 and TRBJ1-5; the match to TRBD1 covers 9 bases. The CDR3 runs to 16 residues. Germline V gene lookup returns CDR1 SEHNR and CDR2 FQNEAQ (reference sequence). V dropped 5 bases and J dropped 0; count of bases not matched to a gene: 5. The whole variable domain, remainder taken from reference TRBV7-9 and TRBJ1-5, is DTGVSQNPRHKITKRGQNVTFRCDPISEHNRLYWYRQTLGQGPEFLTYFQNEAQLEKSRLLSDRFSAERPKGSFSTLEIQRTEQGDSAMYLCASSPGQGDSNQPQHFGDGTRLSIL.

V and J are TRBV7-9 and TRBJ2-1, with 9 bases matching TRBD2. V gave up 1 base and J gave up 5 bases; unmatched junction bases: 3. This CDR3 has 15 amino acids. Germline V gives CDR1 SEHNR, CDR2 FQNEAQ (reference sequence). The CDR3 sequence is CASSLGASGDNEQFF. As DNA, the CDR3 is TGTGCCAGCAGCTTAGGAGCTAGCGGGGACAATGAGCAGTTCTTC.

The CDR3 bases are TGTGCCAGCAGCGTAGCGTGGACTAGTGACTACGAGCAGTACTTC. Translating it yields CASSVAWTSDYEQYF. The chain combines TRBV9 with TRBJ2-7, with 7 bases matching TRBD2. The germline V gene has CDR1 SGDLS and CDR2 YYNGEE. Unmatched junction bases numbered 6, after V lost 0 bases and J lost 3 bases. The CDR3 totals 15 residues. The full variable domain, rest sourced from reference TRBV9 and TRBJ2-7, is DSGVTQTPKHLITATGQRVTLRCSPRSGDLSVYWYQQSLDQGLQFLIQYYNGEERAKGNILERFSAQQFPDLHSELNLSSLELGDSALYFCASSVAWTSDYEQYFGPGTRLTVT.

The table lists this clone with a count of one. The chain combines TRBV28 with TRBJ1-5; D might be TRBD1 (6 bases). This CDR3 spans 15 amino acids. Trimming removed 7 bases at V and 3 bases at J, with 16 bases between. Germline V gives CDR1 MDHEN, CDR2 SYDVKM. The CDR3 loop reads CASTDTQGINQPQHF. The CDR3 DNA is TGTGCCAGCACCGACACCCAGGGGATCAATCAGCCCCAGCATTTT.

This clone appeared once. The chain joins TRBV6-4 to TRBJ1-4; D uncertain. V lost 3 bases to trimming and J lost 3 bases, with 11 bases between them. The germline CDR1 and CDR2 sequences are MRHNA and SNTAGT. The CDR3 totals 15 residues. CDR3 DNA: TGTGCCAGCAGTGAGAGGCCGGGATCTAATGAAAAACTGTTTTTT. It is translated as CASSERPGSNEKLFF.

The CDR3, as DNA: TGTGCCAGCAGTCGGACAGGGTGGGACACTGAAGCTTTCTTT. Encoded protein: CASSRTGWDTEAFF. The genes are TRBV27 and TRBJ1-1; the match to TRBD1 covers 8 bases. The ends lost 5 bases at V and 3 bases at J; junction bases unmatched: 5. Germline CDR1 is MNHEY and CDR2 is SMNVEV (reference sequence). This CDR3 comprises 14 residues.

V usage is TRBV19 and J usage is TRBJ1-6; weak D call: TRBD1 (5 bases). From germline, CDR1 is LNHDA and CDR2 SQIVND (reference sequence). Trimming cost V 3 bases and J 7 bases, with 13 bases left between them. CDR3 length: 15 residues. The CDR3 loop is CASSISRQRNSPLHF. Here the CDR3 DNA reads TGTGCCAGTAGTATCTCGAGACAGCGAAATTCACCCCTCCACTTT.

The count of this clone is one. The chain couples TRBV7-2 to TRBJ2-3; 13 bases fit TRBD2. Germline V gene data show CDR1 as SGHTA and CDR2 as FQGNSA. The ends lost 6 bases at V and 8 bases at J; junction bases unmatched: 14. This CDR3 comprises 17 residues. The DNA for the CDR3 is TGTGCCAGCAGTCCCAACCCACTAGCGGGAGGGTCGGGTACGCAGTATTTT. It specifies CASSPNPLAGGSGTQYF.

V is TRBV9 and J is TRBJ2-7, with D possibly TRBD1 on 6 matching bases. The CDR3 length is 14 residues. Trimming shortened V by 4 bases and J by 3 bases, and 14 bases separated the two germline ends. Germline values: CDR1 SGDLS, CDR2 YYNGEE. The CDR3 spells CASSPGQNNYEQYF. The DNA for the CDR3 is TGTGCCAGCAGCCCGGGACAAAACAACTACGAGCAGTACTTC.

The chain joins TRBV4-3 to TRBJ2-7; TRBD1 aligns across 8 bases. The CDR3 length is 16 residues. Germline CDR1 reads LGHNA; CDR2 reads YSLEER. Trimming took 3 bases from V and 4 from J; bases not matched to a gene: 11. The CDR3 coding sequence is TGCGCCAGCAGCCAGGCCGGACAGGGCGCTTCGTACGAGCAGTACTTC. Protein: CASSQAGQGASYEQYF.

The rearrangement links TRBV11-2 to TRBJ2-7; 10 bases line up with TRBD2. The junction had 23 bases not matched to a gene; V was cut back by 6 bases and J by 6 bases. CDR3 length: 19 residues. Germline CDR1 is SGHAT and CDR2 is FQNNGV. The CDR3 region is CASRWMVGGLPGLAFEQYF. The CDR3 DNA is TGTGCCAGCAGGTGGATGGTAGGGGGGCTTCCGGGACTAGCGTTCGAGCAGTACTTC.